The sequence of this T cell receptor beta chain was determined in a study of control samples from healthy donors and cancer patients. Clones were read by immunoSEQ multiplex PCR, and TCRdb kept only the in-frame ones, dropping some. Found here are approximately 100,000 clones, 90% of them singletons; the top ten hold about 4.7%. The CDR3 is 16 amino acids. The sequencing input was blood. This receptor was obtained from a human donor in good health. The donor label of this sample is uncertain. V gene TRBV7-5 combines with J gene TRBJ2-2; the table calls TRBD1, which could not be checked here. TRBV7-5 is tagged as a pseudogene. CDR3 region: CVRSLGRDSDHGELFF. CDR3 DNA: TGTGTCAGAAGCTTAGGCCGGGACAGCGACCACGGGGAGCTGTTTTTT.